What follows are 32 T cell receptor beta chains derived from one specimen sequenced in a study of CD8 T cells in Susac syndrome. When the RNA was reverse transcribed, random hexamers were used with an input of about 0.45 to 1 ug. TCRdb fed the immunoSEQ multiplex PCR reads into MiXCR, producing one record per CDR3 protein. The sample contains hundreds of thousands of distinct CDR3 sequences, 75% to 90% of which appear only once. The sequenced sample was CD8+ T cells from PBMCs. The receptor source for this set is a human donor with multiple sclerosis.

Details on this clonotype: One end of the junction is discordant with germline, which a read error may explain. The chain employs TRBV30 and TRBJ1-2, with TRBD1 matching 7 bases. CDR1 is GTSNPN and CDR2 is SVGIG in the germline V gene (reference sequence). This CDR3 comprises 12 residues. The chain's CDR3 is CAFTGEFYGYTF. DNA for the CDR3: TGTGCCTTTACAGGGGAATTCTATGGTTACACCTTC.

The chain combines TRBV4-1 with TRBJ1-1; D unresolved. CDR1 is MGHRA and CDR2 is YSYEKL in the germline V gene. The length of the CDR3 is 13 residues. Trimming removed 0 bases from V and 11 bases from J, with 13 bases in between. The CDR3 spells CASSQDLRVEAFF. Written as DNA, the CDR3 is TGCGCCAGCAGCCAAGATCTAAGGGTCGAGGCTTTCTTT.

CDR3 residues: CASSEASRSSGNTIYF. In DNA, the CDR3 is TGTGCCAGCAGTGAAGCTTCCAGGAGTTCTGGAAACACCATATATTTT. This chain connects TRBV6-1 to TRBJ1-3; D is unresolved. This CDR3 region has 16 residues. Germline assignment: CDR1 MNHNS and CDR2 SASEGT. V dropped 0 bases and J dropped 1 base, with 10 bases sitting between them.

This clonotype has a handful of counts. The V call is TRBV30, the J call TRBJ1-6; D unclear. V gave up 3 bases and J gave up 5 bases, with 8 bases separating them. The CDR3 is 13 amino acids. Per the germline V gene, CDR1 is GTSNPN and CDR2 is SVGIG (reference sequence). The CDR3 DNA reads TGTGCCTGGAGAGACACCCATAATTCACCCCTCCACTTT. Its protein is CAWRDTHNSPLHF.

The J gene is TRBJ1-1, the V gene TRBV10-3; TRBD1 might be the D (5 bases). Germline lookup yields CDR1 ENHRY and CDR2 SYGVKD. The V end was cut by 1 base, the J end by 2 bases, with 11 bases between. The CDR3 runs to 15 residues. CDR3 nucleotides: TGTGCCATCAGTGAGTGGGTGGACACAAACACTGAAGCTTTCTTT. Translated, it gives CAISEWVDTNTEAFF.

This rearrangement joins TRBV7-8 to TRBJ2-1; 9 nucleotides align to TRBD2. The CDR3 is 15 amino acids. The germline V gene has CDR1 SGHVS and CDR2 FQNEAQ. The V segment lost 0 bases and the J segment 6 bases; nucleotides outside the gene matches: 3. DNA for the CDR3: TGTGCCAGCAGCTTAGCTGTGACTAGCGGCAATGAGCAGTTCTTC. Residues: CASSLAVTSGNEQFF.

The V and J genes are TRBV4-1 and TRBJ1-1; 10 bases are a match to TRBD1. Unmatched junction bases numbered 2, after V lost 4 bases and J lost 3 bases. Per the germline V gene, CDR1 is MGHRA and CDR2 is YSYEKL. The CDR3 spans 14 residues. CDR3 nucleotide sequence: TGCGCCAGCAGCCCAGGACAGGGGGACACTGAAGCTTTCTTT. Residues: CASSPGQGDTEAFF.

The V gene is TRBV11-2, the J gene TRBJ2-5; D might be TRBD2 (6 bases). V lost 3 bases and J lost 5, with 16 bases in between. Per germline, CDR1 SGHAT and CDR2 FQNNGV. The CDR3 spans 15 residues. The CDR3 DNA is TGTGCCAGCAGCTTCGAGCGGGCACTAGGGGAGACCCAGTACTTC. This translates into CASSFERALGETQYF.

About this clonotype itself: The junction differs from germline at one of its ends, possibly a read error. This chain connects TRBV7-2 to TRBJ2-1; no clear D. CDR1 and CDR2 from the germline V gene are SGHTA and FQGNSA. This CDR3 is 12 amino acids long. The CDR3 is CGSSSSPFEQFF. DNA for the CDR3: TGTGGCAGCAGCTCCAGCCCATTTGAGCAGTTCTTC.

The sample holds a few counts of this clonotype. This chain joins TRBV6-5 and TRBJ2-2; 10 nucleotides align to TRBD1. The CDR3 totals 15 residues. Germline V CDR1 and CDR2: MNHEY, SVGAGI. Trimming cost V 2 bases and J 4 bases; bases outside gene matches: 1. For the CDR3, the DNA is TGTGCCAGCAGTTACGGGACAGGGGCCACCGGGGAGCTGTTTTTT. Translating it yields CASSYGTGATGELFF.

The chain recombines TRBV28 with TRBJ1-1; D is ambiguous. Germline CDR1 reads MDHEN; CDR2 reads SYDVKM. The V gene lost 10 bases and the J gene lost 2 bases, with 11 bases spanning the gap. This CDR3 region has 12 residues. CDR3 residues: CATADFNTEAFF. The CDR3 DNA reads as TGTGCCACCGCGGACTTCAACACTGAAGCTTTCTTT.

This clonotype was seen only a few times. The chain couples TRBV5-1 to TRBJ2-5; 12 bases agree with TRBD2. The germline V gene has CDR1 SGHRS and CDR2 YFSETQ. CDR3 length equals 17 residues. The trim removed 3 bases at V and 2 bases at J, leaving 8 bases unmatched. CDR3: CASSSGLAGTSQETQYF. CDR3 DNA: TGCGCCAGCAGCTCCGGACTAGCGGGGACATCACAAGAGACCCAGTACTTC.

J is TRBJ2-1 and V is TRBV5-1; 9 positions agree with TRBD2. V was pared by 0 bases and J by 8 bases, with 6 bases of the junction left unmatched. Per the germline V gene, CDR1 is SGHRS and CDR2 is YFSETQ. This CDR3 has 15 residues. The CDR3 loop is CASSLAGLALHEQFF. CDR3 in DNA: TGCGCCAGCAGCTTGGCGGGACTAGCCTTACATGAGCAGTTCTTC.

This clonotype was found a few times. V gene TRBV6-5 combines with J gene TRBJ2-7, with 9 bases lining up with TRBD1. The CDR3 length is 15 residues. In germline, CDR1 is MNHEY, CDR2 SVGAGI. V was clipped by 4 bases and J by 2 bases; unmatched bases: 6. The DNA for the CDR3 is TGTGCCAGCAGTTCTCCGGGACAGGGAACCTACGAGCAGTACTTC. The encoded protein is CASSSPGQGTYEQYF.

The rearrangement links TRBV28 to TRBJ2-3; the match to TRBD2 covers 7 bases. Trimming took 3 bases from V and 0 from J; bases not matched to a gene: 3. Germline V lookup: CDR1 MDHEN, CDR2 SYDVKM. This CDR3 has 15 amino acids. DNA of the CDR3: TGTGCCAGCAGTTTCCGGGAGGATAGCACAGATACGCAGTATTTT. This encodes CASSFREDSTDTQYF.

The chain combines TRBV11-1 with TRBJ2-3; D remains ambiguous. The V gene lost 4 bases and the J gene lost 2 bases, with 10 bases spanning the gap. Germline CDR1 reads SGHAT; CDR2 reads FQDESV (reference sequence). The CDR3 consists of 14 residues. The CDR3 DNA reads TGTGCCAGCAGCTCCGGACCAACCACAGATACGCAGTATTTT. This sequence encodes CASSSGPTTDTQYF.

The chain recombines TRBV27 with TRBJ2-7; TRBD1 is a possible D gene (5 bases). The CDR3 spans 13 residues. Per the germline V gene, CDR1 is MNHEY and CDR2 is SMNVEV (reference sequence). Between the trimmed V and J ends, which lost 10 bases and 1 base, there was a span of 14 bases. This CDR3 is CATRQGNSYEQYF. The CDR3 DNA sequence: TGTGCCACCCGTCAGGGCAATTCCTACGAGCAGTACTTC.

The DNA for the CDR3 is TGTGCCACCCACGGACAGGGGGCGGGGGAGACCCAGTACTTC. Translating it yields CATHGQGAGETQYF. This chain joins TRBV24-1 and TRBJ2-5, with 11 bases that match TRBD1. The CDR3 totals 14 residues. V was pared by 9 bases and J by 5 bases, with 7 bases of the junction left unmatched. The germline gives CDR1 KGHDR, CDR2 SFDVKD.

The V call is TRBV7-2, the J call TRBJ2-7; D might be TRBD1 or TRBD2, each matching 5 bases. Trimming removed 5 bases at V and 0 bases at J, with 14 bases between. This CDR3 has 15 residues. Germline V gives CDR1 SGHTA, CDR2 FQGNSA. The CDR3 is CASSPTGQPSYEQYF. DNA for the CDR3: TGTGCCAGCAGCCCAACGGGGCAGCCCTCCTACGAGCAGTACTTC.

This chain links TRBV7-2 with TRBJ2-1; unclear D gene. Deletions cut 10 bases from V and 0 bases from J, with 13 bases between. CDR1 and CDR2 (germline): SGHTA, FQGNSA. The CDR3 totals 14 residues. DNA of the CDR3: TGTGCCACCCCTACCCCGAGCTCCTACAATGAGCAGTTCTTC. Its translation: CATPTPSSYNEQFF. The full variable domain, with the rest looked up from reference TRBV7-2 and TRBJ2-1, is GAGVSQSPSNKVTEKGKDVELRCDPISGHTALYWYRQSLGQGLEFLIYFQGNSAPDKSGLPSDRFSAERTGGSVSTLTIQRTQQEDSAVYLCATPTPSSYNEQFFGPGTRLTVL.

J is TRBJ2-3 and V is TRBV7-8; D might be TRBD2 (5 bases). CDR1 SGHVS and CDR2 FQNEAQ come from the germline V gene. This CDR3 region has 16 residues. Trimming removed 6 bases at V and 0 bases at J, with 16 bases between. The CDR3 DNA reads as TGTGCCAGCAGAACTCTAGCAGAAACTAGCACAGATACGCAGTATTTT. Protein: CASRTLAETSTDTQYF.

This chain connects TRBV29-1 to TRBJ2-7, with D possibly matching TRBD2 (5 bases). Trimming took off 7 bases at V and 0 bases at J, with 7 bases between the two ends. Germline V lookup: CDR1 SQVTM, CDR2 ANQGSEA. This CDR3 is built from 11 residues. In DNA form, the CDR3 reads TGCAGCGGTAGCGACTCCTACGAGCAGTACTTC. It translates to CSGSDSYEQYF.

The table lists this clonotype with a count of one. This chain uses TRBV12-3 or TRBV12-4 with TRBJ2-1; no clear D. CDR3 size: 12 residues. Between the trimmed V and J ends, which lost 3 bases and 7 bases, there was a span of 7 bases. CDR3 sequence reads: CASSLNGNEQFF. CDR3 bases: TGTGCCAGCAGTTTGAATGGAAATGAGCAGTTCTTC.

This clonotype was counted once. The chain is built from TRBV24-1 and TRBJ1-1; D is undetermined. V lost 5 bases and J 7 bases, leaving 19 bases between the germline ends. Germline V gene lookup returns CDR1 KGHDR and CDR2 SFDVKD. This CDR3 comprises 15 residues. The CDR3 region has the DNA TGTGCCACCAGTGCTAAAGACGGGATTAATAATGAAGCTTTCTTT. Translating it yields CATSAKDGINNEAFF.

The chain carries TRBV6-1 and TRBJ1-4; D remains ambiguous. Germline-derived CDR1 and CDR2 are MNHNS and SASEGT. The CDR3 sequence is 13 residues long. The V end was cut by 9 bases, the J end by 6 bases, with 14 bases between. CDR3 in DNA: TGTGCCAGTCGGACTTGGGCCTATGAAAAACTGTTTTTT. It codes for CASRTWAYEKLFF.

This sequence joins TRBV6-5 and TRBJ2-2, with TRBD2 identical over 8 bases. J lost 4 bases, V lost 2 bases, and 9 bases had no gene match. CDR3 length equals 17 residues. Per germline, CDR1 MNHEY and CDR2 SVGAGI. The CDR3 DNA reads TGTGCCAGCAGTTACACCTTAGCGGGACGGGTCACCGGGGAGCTGTTTTTT. Translated, it gives CASSYTLAGRVTGELFF.

The chain links TRBV5-1 to TRBJ2-7; D not resolved. V was clipped by 1 base and J by 5 bases, with 10 bases between them. Germline values: CDR1 SGHRS, CDR2 YFSETQ. The CDR3 sequence is 13 residues long. The CDR3 sequence: CASSLLVGHEQYF. CDR3 in DNA: TGCGCCAGCAGCTTGTTGGTGGGCCACGAGCAGTACTTC.

This sequence joins TRBV24-1 and TRBJ2-2; D is unclear. The V end was cut by 3 bases, the J end by 3 bases, with 10 bases between. The germline V gene has CDR1 KGHDR and CDR2 SFDVKD. This CDR3 comprises 15 residues. The CDR3 DNA is TGTGCCACCAGTGATCCTCGTTGGGACACCGGGGAGCTGTTTTTT. This encodes CATSDPRWDTGELFF.

The gene calls are TRBV6-4 and TRBJ1-6, with D perhaps matching TRBD1 (5 bases). The germline V gene encodes CDR1 MRHNA and CDR2 SNTAGT. The CDR3 contains 15 residues. The V and J ends lost 0 bases and 8 bases respectively, with 11 bases between them. The CDR3 bases are TGTGCCAGCAGTGACTCCGCAGGGATTTATTCACCCCTCCACTTT. Translating it yields CASSDSAGIYSPLHF.

The genes are TRBV27 and TRBJ2-5; TRBD1 is a possible D gene (6 bases). CDR1 and CDR2 from the germline V gene are MNHEY and SMNVEV (reference sequence). Trimming removed 5 bases at V and 1 base at J, with 26 bases between. The CDR3 runs to 19 residues. The DNA of the CDR3 is TGTGCCAGCAGTCCTTCTACAGGGATCAACGCCGAAGCCCAAGAGACCCAGTACTTC. Translating gives CASSPSTGINAEAQETQYF.

This clonotype has ten or more counts. This rearrangement joins TRBV2 to TRBJ2-1, with no clear D. Germline V CDR1 and CDR2: SNHLY, FYNNEI. Trimming stripped 6 bases from V and 7 bases from J, with 4 bases between. The CDR3 loop spans 10 amino acids. The CDR3 sequence: CASSGNEQFF. CDR3 DNA: TGTGCCAGCAGCGGGAATGAGCAGTTCTTC.

The chain uses TRBV19 and TRBJ2-1; 10 bases are shared with TRBD1. Germline CDR1 is LNHDA and CDR2 is SQIVND (reference sequence). V dropped 6 bases and J dropped 4; count of bases not matched to a gene: 3. The CDR3 is 14 residues long. This CDR3 reads CASRTGGLYNEQFF. CDR3 nucleotide sequence: TGTGCCAGTAGGACAGGGGGCCTATACAATGAGCAGTTCTTC.